One T cell receptor beta chain is described in this entry. The antigen is undetermined. Germline V gene data show CDR1 as SGHTA and CDR2 as FQGTGA. The V end lost 4 bases, the J end lost 8 bases, and 9 bases lay between the germline ends. The CDR3 consists of 13 residues. The data belong to a study of cytomegalovirus exposure and HLA in healthy donors. The study's findings and limits: Presence/absence analyses assumed roughly uniform sequencing depth across donors, which may not hold.

The PCR ran on 60 Vbeta and 13 Jbeta primers. The table came from immunoSEQ multiplex PCR; TCRdb's copy has only in-frame clones and leaves some out. The table lists about 160,000 clones, about 81% of them singletons. The receptor was isolated from a woman under 30 in good health and CMV-seronegative. Sample: PBMCs. V usage is TRBV7-3 and J usage is TRBJ1-6; D remains ambiguous. This CDR3 is CASSSTLDSPLHF. The CDR3 nucleotides are TGTGCCAGCAGCTCCACCCTAGATTCACCCCTCCACTTT.